The rows below give T cell receptor beta chains drawn from one sample of a study of CD8 T cells in Susac syndrome. MiXCR, run by TCRdb on the immunoSEQ multiplex PCR reads, gives a single entry per CDR3 protein. The repertoire holds more than 95,000 distinct CDR3 sequences, with approximately 95% as singletons. Sequencing was done on a sample of CD8+ T cells from PBMCs. The receptor source for this set is a human donor with multiple sclerosis. Both conserved end residues are part of each CDR3. D genes are given only for firm matches. Rows may omit the clone size; those that give it use once, few, many or a size class.

v_call	clone_size	j_call	cdr3_length	d_call	cdr3_nt	cdr3_aa
TRBV19	once	TRBJ1-5	14	-	TGTGCCAGTAGGATACAGGGACTCAATCAGCCCCAGCATTTT	CASRIQGLNQPQHF
TRBV5-6	-	TRBJ2-5	15	-	TGTGCCAGCAGCTTGGAGGCAGGCCTTCAAGAGACCCAGTACTTC	CASSLEAGLQETQYF
TRBV7-3	-	TRBJ2-2	16	-	TGTGCCAGCAGCTCCCCGACAGCCCCGAACACCGGGGAGCTGTTTTTT	CASSSPTAPNTGELFF
TRBV10-3	-	TRBJ2-3	10	-	TGTGCCGGGGGCACAGATACGCAGTATTTT	CAGGTDTQYF
TRBV27	-	TRBJ2-7	14	-	TGTGCCAGCAGCTGGTCGCAGGGGCCCCACGAGCAGTACTTC	CASSWSQGPHEQYF
TRBV7-9	-	TRBJ1-2	16	-	TGTGCCAGCAGCTTAGGTGAACTACTGGCGCGGTATGGCTACACCTTC	CASSLGELLARYGYTF
TRBV27	once	TRBJ2-7	13	TRBD1	TGTGCCAGCAGTTTGACAGGGGTGCGCGAGCAGTACTTC	CASSLTGVREQYF
TRBV25-1	-	TRBJ2-1	15	-	TGTGCCAGCAGTGGCCCTAGAAGTAGTGGTAATGAGCAGTTCTTC	CASSGPRSSGNEQFF
TRBV7-9	-	TRBJ2-2	16	-	TGTGCCAGCAACCCCGGGCAGGACACTAACACCGGGGAGCTGTTTTTT	CASNPGQDTNTGELFF
TRBV5-1	-	TRBJ2-1	13	-	TGCGCCAGCAGCTTCCGGGCTAACAATGAGCAGTTCTTC	CASSFRANNEQFF
TRBV28	-	TRBJ1-2	12	-	TGTGCCAGCAGGAGAGGGGTGGATGGCTACACCTTC	CASRRGVDGYTF
TRBV14	-	TRBJ1-2	17	-	TGTGCCAGCAGCCAAGATCAAGGGCCGCCCGCCAACTATGGCTACACCTTC	CASSQDQGPPANYGYTF
TRBV4-1	-	TRBJ2-1	15	-	TGCGCCAGCAGCCAAGCAAGCGGGTCTTACAATGAGCAGTTCTTC	CASSQASGSYNEQFF
TRBV7-9	-	TRBJ1-1	14	TRBD1	TGTGCCAGCAACAGGGGGCATGGGGACACTGAAGCTTTCTTT	CASNRGHGDTEAFF
TRBV11-2	-	TRBJ2-1	15	-	TGTGCCAGCAGCTTAGTAGGGTTGGACTACAATGAGCAGTTCTTC	CASSLVGLDYNEQFF
TRBV6-5	-	TRBJ2-5	15	-	TGTGCCAGCAGTCAGCCTTTGAGGGGAGAAGAGACCCAGTACTTC	CASSQPLRGEETQYF
TRBV7-3	-	TRBJ2-3	13	-	TGTGCCAGCAGCTTAAAGGGGGTAGATACGCAGTATTTT	CASSLKGVDTQYF
TRBV20-1	-	TRBJ2-1	14	TRBD2	TGCAGTGCTAGTTGGAGCGGGAGAGACAATGAGCAGTTCTTC	CSASWSGRDNEQFF
TRBV5-1	-	TRBJ1-1	14	-	TGCGCCAGCAGTATATCAGGGTTTAGCACTGAAGCTTTCTTT	CASSISGFSTEAFF
TRBV3-1	-	TRBJ2-7	23	TRBD2	TGTGCCAGCAGCCCAAGCACCCCCTCTCCGGACCTCGTAGAGCGGGGGGCATCCTACGAGCAGTACTTC	CASSPSTPSPDLVERGASYEQYF
TRBV7-9	-	TRBJ1-5	15	-	TGTGCCAGCAGCCGAGACGGGGAGGTCCATCAGCCCCAGCATTTT	CASSRDGEVHQPQHF
TRBV5-6	-	TRBJ1-5	16	TRBD1	TGTGCCAGCAGCTTGGCGAGACAGGGATTCAGTCAGCCCCAGCATTTT	CASSLARQGFSQPQHF
TRBV6-5	-	TRBJ1-1	16	TRBD1	TGTGCCAGCAGTTACCGGGACAGAAACATGAACACTGAAGCTTTCTTT	CASSYRDRNMNTEAFF
TRBV6-6	-	TRBJ1-1	15	-	TGTGCCAGCAGTTACGCCCCGGGGCCGAACACTGAAGCTTTCTTT	CASSYAPGPNTEAFF
TRBV29-1	-	TRBJ1-5	14	-	TGCAGCGTTGGTGGGGGGGGTAGCAATCAGCCCCAGCATTTT	CSVGGGGSNQPQHF
TRBV29-1	-	TRBJ2-1	14	-	TGCAGCGTCCTAGTCCGGGACCGAAACAATGAGCAGTTCTTC	CSVLVRDRNNEQFF
TRBV24-1	-	TRBJ2-2	14	-	TGTGCCACCAGGAGCGAGGGGATGAGCGGGGAGCTGTTTTTT	CATRSEGMSGELFF
TRBV1	-	TRBJ1-5	15	-	TGCACCAGCAGCCAAAGGGCAGGGGGCAATCAGCCCCAGCATTTT	CTSSQRAGGNQPQHF
TRBV6-5	-	TRBJ2-7	13	TRBD1	TGTGCCAGCAGGGACAGGGGACGGGCCGAGCAGTACTTC	CASRDRGRAEQYF
TRBV27	once	TRBJ2-5	15	-	TGTGCCAGCAGTACGGGGACAAGGGCTAAAGAGACCCAGTACTTC	CASSTGTRAKETQYF
TRBV4-2	-	TRBJ2-2	17	TRBD2	TGTGCCAGCAGCCAAGATCCGACCGGGACTAGATCCGGGGAGCTGTTTTTT	CASSQDPTGTRSGELFF
TRBV5-1	-	TRBJ2-3	16	TRBD2	TGCGCCAGCAGCTTGCTAGGGAGGGCCCATGCAGATACGCAGTATTTT	CASSLLGRAHADTQYF
TRBV19	-	TRBJ2-1	14	-	TGTGCCAGTACCCGACATGATAGGGGGGTTGAGCAGTTCTTC	CASTRHDRGVEQFF
TRBV7-9	-	TRBJ2-3	12	-	TGTGCCAGCAGCTCAAAGGCCGATACGCAGTATTTT	CASSSKADTQYF
TRBV28	once	TRBJ2-1	15	TRBD2	TGTGCCAGCAGAGCGGGATACTTGACGAGGAATGAGCAGTTCTTC	CASRAGYLTRNEQFF
TRBV5-1	few	TRBJ1-1	13	-	TGCGCCAGCAGCGTCGCCCCGAACACTGAAGCTTTCTTT	CASSVAPNTEAFF
TRBV4-1	-	TRBJ2-1	15	-	TGCGCCAGCAGCCAGGGGCCGAGCTCCTACAATGAGCAGTTCTTC	CASSQGPSSYNEQFF
TRBV6-1	once	TRBJ1-6	15	TRBD1	TGTGCCAGCACCAGATTCGACAGGGTTAATTCACCCCTCCACTTT	CASTRFDRVNSPLHF
TRBV11-2	-	TRBJ1-5	16	-	TGTGCCAGCAGCTCCTCCCGGTGGGGTAGCAATCAGCCCCAGCATTTT	CASSSSRWGSNQPQHF
TRBV7-9	-	TRBJ1-4	13	TRBD1	TGTGCCAGCAGCTTCGGGACAGATGAAAAACTGTTTTTT	CASSFGTDEKLFF
TRBV15	-	TRBJ2-1	18	TRBD2	TGTGCCACCAGTCGGGGGGTTAGCGGGGGCCCTAGCTACAATGAGCAGTTCTTC	CATSRGVSGGPSYNEQFF
TRBV7-6	-	TRBJ2-3	14	-	TGTGCCAGCAGCTTAGATGGCGGCACAGATACGCAGTATTTT	CASSLDGGTDTQYF
TRBV4-2	-	TRBJ2-1	13	-	TGTGCCAGCAGCCAAGGGGGGTACAATGAGCAGTTCTTC	CASSQGGYNEQFF
TRBV7-8	-	TRBJ1-1	15	-	TGTGCCAGCAGCTCCTACAGGGCTGGGAGGACTGAAGCTTTCTTT	CASSSYRAGRTEAFF
TRBV19	-	TRBJ1-1	12	-	TGTGCCAGTAGCCTCGGACACGTAGAAGCTTTCTTT	CASSLGHVEAFF
TRBV5-1	-	TRBJ2-1	16	-	TGCGCCACGGCAGATGATAGCGGACCCCCAACTAATGAGCAGTTCTTC	CATADDSGPPTNEQFF
TRBV13	-	TRBJ2-5	16	TRBD2	TGTGCCAGCAGCTTTATATTAGCGGGAGTAGAAGAGACCCAGTACTTC	CASSFILAGVEETQYF
TRBV27	-	TRBJ1-1	15	-	TGTGCCAGCAGTAGAGGGTTGGGAATGAACACTGAAGCTTTCTTT	CASSRGLGMNTEAFF
TRBV29-1	-	TRBJ2-1	14	-	TGCAGCGTTGAAGAAGGTTTGGGTTCCGATGAGCAGTTCTTC	CSVEEGLGSDEQFF
TRBV2	-	TRBJ1-1	16	-	TGTGCCAGCAGTGAATCGTATGGCGCCGAGAACACTGAAGCTTTCTTT	CASSESYGAENTEAFF
TRBV9	-	TRBJ1-1	14	-	TGTGCCAGCAGCTCCGGACCCATGAACACTGAAGCTTTCTTT	CASSSGPMNTEAFF
TRBV2	-	TRBJ1-1	18	-	TGTGCCAGCGTCTTTAACGTTTGGATCACTGGGCGTGCCACTGAAGCTTTCTTT	CASVFNVWITGRATEAFF
TRBV19	-	TRBJ2-1	14	-	TGTGCCAGTCACTTACAGGGTAAAGGCAATGAGCAGTTCTTC	CASHLQGKGNEQFF
TRBV29-1	-	TRBJ2-7	16	TRBD1	TGCAGCGTTGGACCGAGGACAGGAAAAACGGTCTACGAGCAGTACTTC	CSVGPRTGKTVYEQYF
TRBV7-9	-	TRBJ2-7	14	TRBD2	TGTGCCAGCAGCTCCCCCGGGACTAGCCCCGAGCAGTACTTC	CASSSPGTSPEQYF
TRBV29-1	once	TRBJ2-2	14	TRBD1	TGCAGCGTGGAAACCGGGACAGGGGCCGGGGAGCTGTTTTTT	CSVETGTGAGELFF
TRBV7-8	-	TRBJ2-7	15	TRBD2	TGTGCCAGCAGCTTAGTGGGGGGGAGTACCTACGAGCAGTACTTC	CASSLVGGSTYEQYF
TRBV20-1	-	TRBJ1-2	15	-	TGCAGTGCTAGAGTAGACAGGAACGTGGACTATGGCTACACCTTC	CSARVDRNVDYGYTF
TRBV4-1	-	TRBJ2-5	14	-	TGCGCCAGCAGCCAAGCAGGGAACCAAGAGACCCAGTACTTC	CASSQAGNQETQYF
TRBV27	-	TRBJ2-3	17	TRBD2	TGTGCCAGCAGTTTATTCGTAGCGGGGGTTAACACAGATACGCAGTATTTT	CASSLFVAGVNTDTQYF